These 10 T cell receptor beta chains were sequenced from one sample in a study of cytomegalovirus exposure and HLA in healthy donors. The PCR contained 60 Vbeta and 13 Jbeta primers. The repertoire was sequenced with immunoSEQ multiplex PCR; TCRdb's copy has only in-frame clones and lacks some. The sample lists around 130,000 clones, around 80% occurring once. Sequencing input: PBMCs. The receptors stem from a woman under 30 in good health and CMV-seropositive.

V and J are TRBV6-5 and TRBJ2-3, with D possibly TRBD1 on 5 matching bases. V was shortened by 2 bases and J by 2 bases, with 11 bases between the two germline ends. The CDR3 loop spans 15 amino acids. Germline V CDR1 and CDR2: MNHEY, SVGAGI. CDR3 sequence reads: CASSYEWGPTDTQYF. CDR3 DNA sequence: TGTGCCAGCAGTTACGAATGGGGCCCCACAGATACGCAGTATTTT.

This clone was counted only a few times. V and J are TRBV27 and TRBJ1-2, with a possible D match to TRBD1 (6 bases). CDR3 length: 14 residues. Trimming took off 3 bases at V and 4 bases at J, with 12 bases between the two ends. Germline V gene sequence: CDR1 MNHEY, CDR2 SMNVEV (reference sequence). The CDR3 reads CASSFYRAGYGYTF. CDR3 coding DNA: TGTGCCAGCAGTTTTTACAGGGCTGGCTATGGCTACACCTTC.

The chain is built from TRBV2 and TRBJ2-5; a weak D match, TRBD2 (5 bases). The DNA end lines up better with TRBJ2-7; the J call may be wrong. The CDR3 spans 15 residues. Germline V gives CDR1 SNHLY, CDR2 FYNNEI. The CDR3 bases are TGTGCCAGTACCGTGGGAGTACTGACCGCCTACGAGCAGTACTTC. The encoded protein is CASTVGVLTAYEQYF.

This CDR3 is CASSLGEDRWRGGGDTQYF. CDR3 sequence (DNA): TGTGCCAGCAGCTTAGGGGAGGACCGTTGGCGGGGGGGCGGAGATACGCAGTATTTT. This chain connects TRBV7-2 to TRBJ2-3, with 9 bases matching TRBD2. The CDR3 is 19 residues long. In germline, CDR1 is SGHTA, CDR2 FQGNSA. The trim removed 1 base at V and 5 bases at J, leaving 16 bases unmatched.

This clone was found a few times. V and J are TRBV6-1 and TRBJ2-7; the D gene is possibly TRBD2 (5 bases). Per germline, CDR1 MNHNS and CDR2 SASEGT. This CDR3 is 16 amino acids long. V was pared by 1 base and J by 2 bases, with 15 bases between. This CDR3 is CASSEGVGDGTYEQYF. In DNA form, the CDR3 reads TGTGCCAGCAGTGAAGGAGTGGGCGACGGGACCTACGAGCAGTACTTC.

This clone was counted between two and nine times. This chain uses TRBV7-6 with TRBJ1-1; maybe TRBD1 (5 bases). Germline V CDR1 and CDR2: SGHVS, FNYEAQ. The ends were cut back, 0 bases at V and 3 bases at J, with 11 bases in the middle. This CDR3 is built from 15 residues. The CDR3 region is CASSLAGEGYTEAFF. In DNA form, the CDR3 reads TGTGCCAGCAGCTTAGCAGGGGAGGGGTACACTGAAGCTTTCTTT. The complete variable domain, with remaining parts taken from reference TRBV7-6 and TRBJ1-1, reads GAGVSQSPRYKVTKRGQDVALRCDPISGHVSLYWYRQALGQGPEFLTYFNYEAQQDKSGLPNDRFSAERPEGSISTLTIQRTEQRDSAMYRCASSLAGEGYTEAFFGQGTRLTVV.

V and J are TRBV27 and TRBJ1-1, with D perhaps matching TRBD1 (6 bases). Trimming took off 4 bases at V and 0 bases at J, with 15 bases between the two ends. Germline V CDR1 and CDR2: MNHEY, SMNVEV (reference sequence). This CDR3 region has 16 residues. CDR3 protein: CASSSLIGGMNTEAFF. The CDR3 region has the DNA TGTGCCAGCAGTTCCCTCATAGGGGGTATGAACACTGAAGCTTTCTTT.

CDR3 amino acids: CASSLDGIYGYTF. CDR3 DNA: TGTGCCAGCAGCTTGGACGGGATCTATGGCTACACCTTC. The rearrangement uses TRBV5-6 and TRBJ1-2, with D unresolved. V lost 0 bases and J 4 bases, leaving 7 bases between the germline ends. The CDR3 sequence is 13 residues long. CDR1 is SGHDT, CDR2 YYEEEE, per germline. Using reference TRBV5-6 and TRBJ1-2 for the parts outside the CDR3, the full variable domain is DAGVTQSPTHLIKTRGQQVTLRCSPKSGHDTVSWYQQALGQGPQFIFQYYEEEERQRGNFPDRFSGHQFPNYSSELNVNALLLGDSALYLCASSLDGIYGYTFGSGTRLTVV.

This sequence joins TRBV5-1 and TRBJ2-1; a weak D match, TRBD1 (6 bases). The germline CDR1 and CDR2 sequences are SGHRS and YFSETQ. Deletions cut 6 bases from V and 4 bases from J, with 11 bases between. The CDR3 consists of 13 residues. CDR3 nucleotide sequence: TGCGCCAGCAAAGAGGACAGTTACAATGAGCAGTTCTTC. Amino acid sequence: CASKEDSYNEQFF. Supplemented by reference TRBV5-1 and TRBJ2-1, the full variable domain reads KAGVTQTPRYLIKTRGQQVTLSCSPISGHRSVSWYQQTPGQGLQFLFEYFSETQRNKGNFPGRFSGRQFSNSRSEMNVSTLELGDSALYLCASKEDSYNEQFFGPGTRLTVL.

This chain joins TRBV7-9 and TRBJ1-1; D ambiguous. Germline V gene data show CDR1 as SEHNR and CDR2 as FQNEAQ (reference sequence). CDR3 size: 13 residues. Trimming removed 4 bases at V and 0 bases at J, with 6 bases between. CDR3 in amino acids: CASSSQMNTEAFF. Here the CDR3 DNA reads TGTGCCAGCAGCTCCCAGATGAACACTGAAGCTTTCTTT.